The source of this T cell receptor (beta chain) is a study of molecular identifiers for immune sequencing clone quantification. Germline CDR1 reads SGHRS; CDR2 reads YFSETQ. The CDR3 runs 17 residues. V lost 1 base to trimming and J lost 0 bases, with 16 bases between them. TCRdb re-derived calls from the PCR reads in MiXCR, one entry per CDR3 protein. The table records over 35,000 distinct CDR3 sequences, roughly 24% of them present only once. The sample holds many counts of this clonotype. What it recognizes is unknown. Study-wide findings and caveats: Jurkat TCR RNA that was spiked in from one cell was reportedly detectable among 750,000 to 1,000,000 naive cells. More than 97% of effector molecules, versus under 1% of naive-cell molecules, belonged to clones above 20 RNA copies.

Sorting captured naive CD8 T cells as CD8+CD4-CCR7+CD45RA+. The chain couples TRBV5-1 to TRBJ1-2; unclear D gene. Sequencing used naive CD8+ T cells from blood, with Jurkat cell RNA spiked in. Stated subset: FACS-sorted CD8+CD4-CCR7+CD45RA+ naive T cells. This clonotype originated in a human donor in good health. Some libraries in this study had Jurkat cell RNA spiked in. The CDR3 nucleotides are TGCGCCAGCAGCTTGCTGCAACGGTCTATTACTAACTATGGCTACACCTTC. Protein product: CASSLLQRSITNYGYTF. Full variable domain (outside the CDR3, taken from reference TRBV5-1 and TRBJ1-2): KAGVTQTPRYLIKTRGQQVTLSCSPISGHRSVSWYQQTPGQGLQFLFEYFSETQRNKGNFPGRFSGRQFSNSRSEMNVSTLELGDSALYLCASSLLQRSITNYGYTFGSGTRLTVV.